The 25 T cell receptor beta chains in this list originate from one sample, sequenced in a study of radiotherapy plus CTLA-4 blockade in lung cancer. Using immunoSEQ multiplex PCR, the repertoire was profiled, and TCRdb retains in-frame clones only, with some absent. The sample gives about 28,000 clones, around 79% of which show up once; about 7.3% is in the top ten. This sample comprised peripheral blood, obtained from a patient treated with radiotherapy plus ipilimumab. The receptor set was obtained from a human donor with non-small cell lung cancer who had stable disease on radiotherapy plus ipilimumab.

The chain is built from TRBV30 and TRBJ1-5, with TRBD1 as a possible D gene (6 bases). V lost 0 bases to trimming and J lost 5 bases, with 14 bases between them. This CDR3 is built from 15 residues. Germline values: CDR1 GTSNPN, CDR2 SVGIG (reference sequence). The CDR3 spells CAWSVVGGPHQPQHF. For the CDR3, the DNA is TGTGCCTGGAGTGTTGTGGGGGGGCCGCATCAGCCCCAGCATTTT.

Only one count was recorded for this clone. The rearrangement joins TRBV28 to TRBJ2-7; 9 nucleotides match TRBD2. The germline V gene encodes CDR1 MDHEN and CDR2 SYDVKM. The CDR3 extends over 19 amino acids. The V and J ends lost 2 bases and 5 bases, in that order; junction bases with no gene match: 19. The CDR3 DNA is TGTGCCAGCAGTTTAACCCCGGGGGCGGGGGGGCCTGGTTTAAACGAGCAGTACGTC. Translating it yields CASSLTPGAGGPGLNEQYV.

The chain uses TRBV9 and TRBJ2-6; D remains ambiguous. The CDR3 is 15 residues long. Germline V gives CDR1 SGDLS, CDR2 YYNGEE. Trimming left V 0 bases short and J 2 bases short, with 6 bases between. CDR3 protein: CASSVVSPGANVLTF. CDR3 DNA: TGTGCCAGCAGCGTAGTGTCCCCTGGGGCCAACGTCCTGACTTTC. Supplemented by reference TRBV9 and TRBJ2-6, the full variable domain reads DSGVTQTPKHLITATGQRVTLRCSPRSGDLSVYWYQQSLDQGLQFLIQYYNGEERAKGNILERFSAQQFPDLHSELNLSSLELGDSALYFCASSVVSPGANVLTFGAGSRLTVL.

This clone was seen only a few times. The chain employs TRBV6-1 and TRBJ1-1, with D maybe TRBD1 (6 bases). V was cut by 6 bases and J by 7 bases, with 15 bases left in between. Germline-derived CDR1 and CDR2 are MNHNS and SASEGT. This CDR3 comprises 13 residues. The CDR3 loop is CASRAGTRFEAFF. Written as DNA, the CDR3 is TGTGCCAGCAGAGCCGGGACAAGGTTTGAAGCTTTCTTT.

DNA for the CDR3: TGTGCCAGCAGTTACGTAACCGGGACAGGGGCTTATGGCTACACCTTC. It encodes CASSYVTGTGAYGYTF. The chain links TRBV2 to TRBJ1-2; 10 bases fit TRBD1. The germline V gene has CDR1 SNHLY and CDR2 FYNNEI. The length of the CDR3 is 16 residues. J was trimmed by 5 bases and V by 5 bases; bases with no gene match: 11.

V usage is TRBV5-8 and J usage is TRBJ1-4, with TRBD1 matching over 7 bases. V was clipped by 3 bases and J by 8 bases; unmatched bases: 4. This CDR3 has 13 amino acids. Per germline, CDR1 SGHTS and CDR2 YDEGEE. In DNA, the CDR3 is TGTGCCAGCAGCTCCGGACAGGCGGAAAAACTGTTTTTT. It yields the protein CASSSGQAEKLFF.

The chain recombines TRBV19 with TRBJ1-1, with 11 bases that match TRBD1. V shed 10 bases and J 0 bases; nucleotides not matched to a gene: 4. The CDR3 runs to 14 residues. The germline gives CDR1 LNHDA, CDR2 SQIVND (reference sequence). CDR3 region: CATGTGGLNTEAFF. In nucleotides, the CDR3 is TGTGCCACAGGGACAGGGGGTTTGAACACTGAAGCTTTCTTT.

The chain carries TRBV12-5 and TRBJ1-1; D not certain. The V end was cut by 4 bases, the J end by 3 bases, with 9 bases between. The CDR3 totals 13 residues. Germline V CDR1 and CDR2: LGHNT, FRNRAP. CDR3 sequence reads: CASGYEGYTEAFF. CDR3 nucleotides: TGTGCTAGTGGTTACGAGGGCTACACTGAAGCTTTCTTT.

Concerning this clone: The same CDR3 is also encoded by other DNA sequences in this sample. The chain has TRBV9 and TRBJ2-5; 10 bases fit TRBD2. J was trimmed by 3 bases and V by 4 bases; bases with no gene match: 6. The CDR3 is made up of 15 amino acids. Germline V gives CDR1 SGDLS, CDR2 YYNGEE. The CDR3 protein is CASSPRLAGEETQYF. CDR3 DNA: TGTGCCAGCAGCCCGCGGCTAGCGGGGGAAGAGACCCAGTACTTC. Combining the CDR3 with reference TRBV9 and TRBJ2-5 gives the whole variable domain DSGVTQTPKHLITATGQRVTLRCSPRSGDLSVYWYQQSLDQGLQFLIQYYNGEERAKGNILERFSAQQFPDLHSELNLSSLELGDSALYFCASSPRLAGEETQYFGPGTRLLVL.

As to this clone: A read error may produce the germline difference seen at one junction end. The V call is TRBV5-4, the J call TRBJ1-4; the D is unclear. Germline lookup yields CDR1 SGHNT and CDR2 YYREEE (reference sequence). The CDR3 length is 15 residues. The DNA for the CDR3 is TGTGCCAGCAGCCCTAACCGGGCCCTAAATGAAAAACTGTCTTTT. Encoded protein: CASSPNRALNEKLSF.

This chain uses TRBV4-1 with TRBJ2-6, with TRBD1 identical over 8 bases. Germline CDR1 is MGHRA and CDR2 is YSYEKL. The trim removed 0 bases at V and 2 bases at J, leaving 6 bases unmatched. The CDR3 is 18 amino acids. CDR3 sequence reads: CASSQDWPGGTGANVLTF. The CDR3 bases are TGCGCCAGCAGCCAAGATTGGCCAGGGGGCACTGGGGCCAACGTCCTGACTTTC.

This chain connects TRBV7-7 to TRBJ1-2; tentative D call: TRBD1 (6 bases). CDR1 SSHAT and CDR2 FNYEAQ come from the germline V gene (reference sequence). The CDR3 is made up of 14 amino acids. V was shortened by 6 bases and J by 3 bases, with 14 bases between the two germline ends. The CDR3: CASSEGAGDYGYTF. CDR3 bases: TGTGCCAGCAGTGAAGGGGCAGGGGACTATGGCTACACCTTC.

J is TRBJ1-2 and V is TRBV6-1; D possibly corresponds to TRBD1 (6 bases). The CDR3 totals 14 residues. Germline CDR1 is MNHNS and CDR2 is SASEGT. V was trimmed by 7 bases and J by 4 bases, leaving 16 bases between them. In DNA form, the CDR3 reads TGTGCCAGCACCGAAAGGGGGGCGAGCTATGGCTACACCTTC. Its protein is CASTERGASYGYTF.

This chain joins TRBV4-1 and TRBJ2-3; the match to TRBD2 covers 16 bases. V shed 3 bases and J 3 bases; nucleotides not matched to a gene: 12. In germline, CDR1 is MGHRA, CDR2 YSYEKL. This CDR3 comprises 20 residues. CDR3 nucleotide sequence: TGCGCCAGCAGCCACCGGGGACTAGCGGGGGGGTCTAAGTATACAGATACGCAGTATTTT. As protein: CASSHRGLAGGSKYTDTQYF.

The sample holds one count of this clone. The chain couples TRBV28 to TRBJ1-1, with TRBD1 as a possible D gene (6 bases). CDR3 length: 19 residues. The V end lost 6 bases, the J end lost 5 bases, and 31 bases lay between the germline ends. Germline lookup yields CDR1 MDHEN and CDR2 SYDVKM. The CDR3 protein is CASSAASPSGELVWTEAFF. The CDR3 nucleotides are TGTGCCAGCAGCGCAGCATCCCCCTCAGGGGAGCTAGTGTGGACTGAAGCTTTCTTT.

V and J are TRBV23-1 and TRBJ2-7; weak D call: TRBD1 (5 bases). TRBV23-1 is noted as an ORF with a role that remains uncertain. The CDR3 is 14 residues long. V was cut by 8 bases and J by 0 bases, with 14 bases left in between. The CDR3 nucleotides read TGCGCCAGCCTCCGACGACAGTTCTCCTACGAGCAGTACTTC. This gives the protein CASLRRQFSYEQYF.

This rearrangement joins TRBV11-2 to TRBJ2-4; the match to TRBD1 covers 8 bases. This CDR3 has 14 amino acids. V was pared by 3 bases and J by 12 bases, with 10 bases of the junction left unmatched. Germline assignment: CDR1 SGHAT and CDR2 FQNNGV. The CDR3 is CASSFLSTGATQYF. The CDR3 DNA sequence: TGTGCCAGCAGCTTCCTTTCGACAGGGGCCACTCAGTACTTC.

The J gene is TRBJ1-5, the V gene TRBV21-1. TRBV21-1 is a recognized pseudogene. The CDR3 is 19 residues long. The CDR3 DNA follows: TGTGCCAGCAGCCAAGCCAGTGGAGGAGGACGTATAAGCAATCAGCCCCAGCATTTT. This encodes CASSQASGGGRISNQPQHF.

There are a few counts of this clone. Its ends do not fully match the called genes, so a read error is possible. V is TRBV5-5 and J is TRBJ2-2; D may correspond to TRBD1 or TRBD2 (5 bases each). The CDR3 is 14 amino acids. Germline loops: CDR1 SGHKS, CDR2 YYEKEE (reference sequence). DNA of the CDR3: TGTGCCAGCACCTTGGGGGTTCACACCGGGGAGCTGTTTTTT. Protein: CASTLGVHTGELFF.

The chain couples TRBV18 to TRBJ1-1; 8 nucleotides align to TRBD1. The germline CDR1 and CDR2 sequences are KGHSH and LQKENI. The CDR3 consists of 16 residues. J gave up 3 bases and V 0 bases, and 6 bases lay outside the gene matches. The CDR3: CASSPPLTGEYTEAFF. CDR3 DNA sequence: TGTGCCAGCTCACCACCTCTGACAGGGGAGTACACTGAAGCTTTCTTT.

V is TRBV19 and J is TRBJ1-5, with D possibly matching TRBD1 (6 bases). V was shortened by 4 bases and J by 9 bases, with 19 bases between the two germline ends. Germline CDR1 LNHDA, CDR2 SQIVND (reference sequence). The CDR3 runs 15 residues. The CDR3 is CASSTALSGDRPQHF. In DNA, the CDR3 is TGTGCCAGTAGTACAGCCCTCTCAGGGGATCGGCCCCAGCATTTT.

There are a few counts of this clone. V is TRBV28 and J is TRBJ1-2; TRBD1 might be the D (5 bases). The germline V and J ends were trimmed by 4 bases and 4 bases, with 19 bases remaining between them. The germline V gene encodes CDR1 MDHEN and CDR2 SYDVKM. The CDR3 is 16 amino acids. DNA for the CDR3: TGTGCCAGCAGTTCCCCCGGACATATTTCATCCTATGGCTACACCTTC. Amino acids: CASSSPGHISSYGYTF.

CDR3 bases: TGTGCCAGCTCACCAAGGGGGACAGATAATCAGCCCCAGCATTTT. Residues: CASSPRGTDNQPQHF. The genes are TRBV18 and TRBJ1-5; 7 positions match TRBD1. Germline V gene lookup returns CDR1 KGHSH and CDR2 LQKENI. This CDR3 comprises 15 residues. V lost 2 bases and J lost 4; bases outside the gene matches: 5.

The chain links TRBV19 to TRBJ2-3, with TRBD1 matching 12 bases. Germline-derived CDR1 and CDR2 are LNHDA and SQIVND (reference sequence). The CDR3 has 15 residues. Trimming cost V 5 bases and J 5 bases; bases outside gene matches: 5. The CDR3 sequence: CASSGDRGRLDTQYF. The CDR3 coding sequence is TGTGCCAGTAGTGGGGACAGGGGGCGCTTAGATACGCAGTATTTT.

This chain connects TRBV18 to TRBJ1-5; weak D call: TRBD1 (6 bases). The CDR3 contains 13 residues. The germline V gene has CDR1 KGHSH and CDR2 LQKENI. Trimming cost V 11 bases and J 2 bases, with 13 bases left between them. The CDR3 is CASYREGNQPQHF. The DNA for the CDR3 is TGTGCCTCCTACAGGGAGGGCAATCAGCCCCAGCATTTT.